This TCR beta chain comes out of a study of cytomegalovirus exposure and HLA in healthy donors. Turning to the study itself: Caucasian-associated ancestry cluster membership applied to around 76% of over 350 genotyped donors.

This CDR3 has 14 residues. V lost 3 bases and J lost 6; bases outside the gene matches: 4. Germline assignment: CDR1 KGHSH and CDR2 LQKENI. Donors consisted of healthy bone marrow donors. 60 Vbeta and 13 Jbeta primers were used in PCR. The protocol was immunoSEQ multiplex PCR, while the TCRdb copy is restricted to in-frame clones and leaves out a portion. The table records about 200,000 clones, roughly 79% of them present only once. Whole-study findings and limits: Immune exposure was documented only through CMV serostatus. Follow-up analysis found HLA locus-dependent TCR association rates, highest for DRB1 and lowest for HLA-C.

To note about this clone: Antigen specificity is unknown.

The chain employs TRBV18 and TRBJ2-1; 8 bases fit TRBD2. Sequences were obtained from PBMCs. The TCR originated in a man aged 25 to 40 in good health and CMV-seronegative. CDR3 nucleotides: TGTGCCAGCTCACCTGCGGGAGGTGGCAATGAGCAGTTCTTC. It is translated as CASSPAGGGNEQFF.